The T cell receptor (beta chain) under discussion was sequenced for a study of molecular identifiers for immune sequencing clone quantification. Study-wide results and limits: The share of molecules held by clones above 20 RNA copies was over 99% in effector cells and under 1% in naive cells. Spike-in Jurkat TCR RNA from a single cell reportedly registered among about a million naive cells.

TCRdb re-derived calls from the PCR reads in MiXCR, one entry per CDR3 protein. Of hundreds of thousands of distinct CDR3 sequences detected, around 20% appear once; the ten largest clones hold around 0.86%. With 6 bases clipped from V and 6 bases from J, the junction kept 11 bases outside the gene matches. CDR3 size: 16 residues. The V gene's germline CDR1 is GTSNPN and CDR2 SVGIG (reference sequence). Only a few counts were recorded for this clonotype. The antigen is undetermined. This chain uses TRBV30 with TRBJ2-2, with 12 positions matching TRBD2. The sample comprised naive CD8+ T cells from blood, with Jurkat cell RNA spiked in. The subset denotes: FACS-sorted CD8+CD4-CCR7+CD45RA+ naive T cells. The TCR was taken from a human donor in good health. Some libraries in this study had Jurkat cell RNA spiked in. The CDR3 is CACPGLAGRYAGELFF. DNA for the CDR3: TGTGCCTGCCCTGGACTAGCGGGGAGGTATGCCGGGGAGCTGTTTTTT.